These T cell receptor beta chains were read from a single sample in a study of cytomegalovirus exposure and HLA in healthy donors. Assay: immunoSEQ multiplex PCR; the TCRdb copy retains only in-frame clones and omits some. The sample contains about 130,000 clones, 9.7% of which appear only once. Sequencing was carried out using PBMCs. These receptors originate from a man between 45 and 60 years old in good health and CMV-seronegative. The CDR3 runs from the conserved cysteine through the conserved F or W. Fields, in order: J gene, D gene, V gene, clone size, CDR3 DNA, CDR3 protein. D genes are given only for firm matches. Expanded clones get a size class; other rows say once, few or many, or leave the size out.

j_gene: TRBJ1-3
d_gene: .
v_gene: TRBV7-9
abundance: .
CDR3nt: TGTGCCAGCAGCACGAACCTGTGGGCCAGTGTAAAAGGTGGAAACACCATATATTTT
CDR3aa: CASSTNLWASVKGGNTIYF

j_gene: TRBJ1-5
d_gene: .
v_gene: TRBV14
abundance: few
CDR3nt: TGTGCCAGCAGCCAACTCCCAGGAGGGTCCCAGCATTTT
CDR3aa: CASSQLPGGSQHF

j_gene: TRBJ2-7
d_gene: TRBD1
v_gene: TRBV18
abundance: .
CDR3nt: TGTGCCAGCTCACAGACAGGGGGCCCCTACGAGCAGTACTTC
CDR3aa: CASSQTGGPYEQYF

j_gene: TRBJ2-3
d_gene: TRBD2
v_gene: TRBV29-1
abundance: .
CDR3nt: TGCAGCGTTGAGGAGCGGGGGGCACACACAGATACGCAGTATTTT
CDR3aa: CSVEERGAHTDTQYF

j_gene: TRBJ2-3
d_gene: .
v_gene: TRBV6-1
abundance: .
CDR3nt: TGTGCCAGCAGTGAATGGCAGATAGATACGCAGTATTTT
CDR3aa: CASSEWQIDTQYF

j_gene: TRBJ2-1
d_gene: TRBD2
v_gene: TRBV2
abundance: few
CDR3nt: TGTGCCAGCAGAGCACTAGCGGGGGATGCAGGGGAGCAGTTCTTC
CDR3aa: CASRALAGDAGEQFF

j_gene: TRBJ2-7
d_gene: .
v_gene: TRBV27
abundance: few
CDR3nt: TGTGCCAGCAGTTTTTCTTGGCCAGGGGAATACGAGCAGTACTTC
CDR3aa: CASSFSWPGEYEQYF

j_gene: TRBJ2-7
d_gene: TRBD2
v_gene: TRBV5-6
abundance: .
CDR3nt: TGTGCCAGCACAGAGTTAGGGACTAGCGGGCGTTACGAGCAGTACTTC
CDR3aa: CASTELGTSGRYEQYF

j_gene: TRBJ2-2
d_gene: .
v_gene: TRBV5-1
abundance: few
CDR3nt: TGCGCCAGCAGCATCGATGACAGAGCGAACACCGGGGAGCTGTTTTTT
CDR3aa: CASSIDDRANTGELFF

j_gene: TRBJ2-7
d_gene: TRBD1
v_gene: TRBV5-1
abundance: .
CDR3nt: TGCGCCAGCAGGCGGACAGGGGGCTCCTACGAGCAGTACTTC
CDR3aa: CASRRTGGSYEQYF

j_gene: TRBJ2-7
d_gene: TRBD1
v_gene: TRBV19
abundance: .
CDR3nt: TGTGCCAGTAGTATATCGACAGGGGGCCGAGGCGAGCAGTACTTC
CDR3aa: CASSISTGGRGEQYF

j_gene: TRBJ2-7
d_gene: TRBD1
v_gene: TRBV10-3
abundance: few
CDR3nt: TGTGCCATCTTAAGTACAGGGGGCCTTTCATACGAGCAGTACTTC
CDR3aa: CAILSTGGLSYEQYF

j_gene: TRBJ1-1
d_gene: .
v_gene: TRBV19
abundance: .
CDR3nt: TGTGCCAGTCATTCAGAAGGGACTTGGAACACTGAAGCTTTCTTT
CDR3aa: CASHSEGTWNTEAFF

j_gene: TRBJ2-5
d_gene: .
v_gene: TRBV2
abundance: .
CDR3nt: TGTGCCCTTGGGGGCACAAGGTCGGAGACCCAGTACTTC
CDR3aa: CALGGTRSETQYF

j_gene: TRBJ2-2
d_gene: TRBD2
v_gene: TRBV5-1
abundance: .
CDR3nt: TGCGCCAGCAGCTGGGGACTAGCGGGGGCCATGAACACCGGGGAGCTGTTTTTT
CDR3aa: CASSWGLAGAMNTGELFF

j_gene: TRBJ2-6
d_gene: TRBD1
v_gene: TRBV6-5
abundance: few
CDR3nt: TGTGCCAGCAGTTACGACAGGGGGCCCGGGGCCAACGTCCTGACTTTC
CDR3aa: CASSYDRGPGANVLTF

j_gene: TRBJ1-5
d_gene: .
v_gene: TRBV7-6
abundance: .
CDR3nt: TGTGCCAGCGCCTCGGGTGGCAATCAGCCCCAGCATTTT
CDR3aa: CASASGGNQPQHF

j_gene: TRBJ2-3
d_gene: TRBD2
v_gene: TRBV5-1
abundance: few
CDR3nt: TGCGCCAGCAGCTTGGATAGCGGGGGGGCCTCAGGTACGCAGTATTTT
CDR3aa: CASSLDSGGASGTQYF

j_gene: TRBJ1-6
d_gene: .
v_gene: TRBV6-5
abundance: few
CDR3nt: TGTGCCAGCAGCCAACGACCGGCCGGGAATTCACCCCTCCACTTT
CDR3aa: CASSQRPAGNSPLHF

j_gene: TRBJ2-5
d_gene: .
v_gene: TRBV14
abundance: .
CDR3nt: TGTGCCAGCAGCCCCGGGATAGCATGGGAAAAAGAGACCCAGTACTTC
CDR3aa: CASSPGIAWEKETQYF

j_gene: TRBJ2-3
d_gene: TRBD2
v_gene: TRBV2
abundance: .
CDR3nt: TGTGCCAGCAGTTCCTCCCCCGGGCGGCTAGCGGGAGGGAAAGATACGCAGTATTTT
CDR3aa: CASSSSPGRLAGGKDTQYF

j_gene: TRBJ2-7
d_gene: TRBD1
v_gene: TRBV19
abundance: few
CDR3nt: TGTGCCAGTAGACAGGGGTACGAGCAGTACTTC
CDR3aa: CASRQGYEQYF

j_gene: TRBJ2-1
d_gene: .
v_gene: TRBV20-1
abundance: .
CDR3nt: TGCAGTGTCCTTTCGGGAGATGAGCAGTTCTTC
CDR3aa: CSVLSGDEQFF

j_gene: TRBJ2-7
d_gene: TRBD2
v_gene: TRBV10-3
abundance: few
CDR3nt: TGTGCCATCAGTACTAGCGGGAGCGGTTACGAGCAGTACTTC
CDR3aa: CAISTSGSGYEQYF

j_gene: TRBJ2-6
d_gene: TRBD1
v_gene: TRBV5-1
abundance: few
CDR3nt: TGCGCCAGCGGGACAGGGATTCTCACTGGGGCCAACGTCCTGACTTTC
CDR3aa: CASGTGILTGANVLTF

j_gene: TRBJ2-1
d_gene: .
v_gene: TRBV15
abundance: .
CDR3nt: TGTGCCACCAGCAGAGAGGAGCCAGCCTACAATGAGCAGTTCTTC
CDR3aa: CATSREEPAYNEQFF

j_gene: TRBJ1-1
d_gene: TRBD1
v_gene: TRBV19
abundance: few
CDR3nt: TGTGCCAGTAGGGATGACAGGGGGGCGTACAAGACTGAAGCTTTCTTT
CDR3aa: CASRDDRGAYKTEAFF

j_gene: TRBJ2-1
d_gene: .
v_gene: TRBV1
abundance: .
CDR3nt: TGCACCAGCAGCCAGCCTTCCCGACTAGCGGGCTACACCAGTAGGAATGAGCAGTTCTTC
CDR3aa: CTSSQPSRLAGYTSRNEQFF

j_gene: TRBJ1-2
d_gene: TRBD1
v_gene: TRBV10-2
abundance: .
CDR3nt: TGCGCCAGCAGTGAGTCGCCGGGACAGGGCGATGGCTACACCTTC
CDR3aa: CASSESPGQGDGYTF

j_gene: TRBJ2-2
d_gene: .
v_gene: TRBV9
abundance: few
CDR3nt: TGTGCCAGCAGCCCGCGGAGGACAGTGAACACCGGGGAGCTGTTTTTT
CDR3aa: CASSPRRTVNTGELFF

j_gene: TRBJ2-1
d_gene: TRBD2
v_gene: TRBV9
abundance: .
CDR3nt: TGTGCCAGCAGCGCACTAGCGGGGCCCTACAATGAGCAGTTCTTC
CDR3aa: CASSALAGPYNEQFF

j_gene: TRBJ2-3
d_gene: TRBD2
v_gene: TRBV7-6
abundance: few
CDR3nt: TGTGCCAGCAGCCGCGGGGGTGCTCCCACAGATACGCAGTATTTT
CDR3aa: CASSRGGAPTDTQYF

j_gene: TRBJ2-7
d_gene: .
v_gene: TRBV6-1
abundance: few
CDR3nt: TGTGCCAGCAGTGGGGGCAGGACCTACGAGCAGTACTTC
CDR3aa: CASSGGRTYEQYF

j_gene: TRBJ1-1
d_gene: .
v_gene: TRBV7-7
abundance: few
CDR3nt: TGTGCTAGCAGCTCTTCACGAGGGCCTCACATGAACACTGAAGCTTTCTTT
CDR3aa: CASSSSRGPHMNTEAFF

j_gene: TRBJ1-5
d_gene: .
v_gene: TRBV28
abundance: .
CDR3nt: TGTGCCAGCAGTTTCGTTAACCAGGCAAATCAGCCCCAGCATTTT
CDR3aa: CASSFVNQANQPQHF

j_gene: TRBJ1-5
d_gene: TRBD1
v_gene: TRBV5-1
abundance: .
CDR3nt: TGCGCCAGCAGCACGGGACAGGGCGATCAGCCCCAGCATTTT
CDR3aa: CASSTGQGDQPQHF

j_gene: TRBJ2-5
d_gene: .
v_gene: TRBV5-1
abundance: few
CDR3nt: TGCGCCAGCAGCCCCGGGACTCCCGGGGGAGAGACCCAGTACTTC
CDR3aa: CASSPGTPGGETQYF

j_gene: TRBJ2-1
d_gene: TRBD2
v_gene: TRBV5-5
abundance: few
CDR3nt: TGTGCCAGCAGCATTGGGACTAGCAGGGGATTCGATGAGCAGTTCTTC
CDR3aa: CASSIGTSRGFDEQFF

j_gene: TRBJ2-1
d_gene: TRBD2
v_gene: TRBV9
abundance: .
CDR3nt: TGTGCCAGCAGCCAAAGCGGGAATGACTACAATGAGCAGTTCTTC
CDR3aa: CASSQSGNDYNEQFF

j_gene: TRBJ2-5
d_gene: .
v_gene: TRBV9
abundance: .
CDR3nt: TGTGCCAGCAGCGCCCGGGCTCCTAGCAATACGTGGGAGACCCAGTACTTC
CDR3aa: CASSARAPSNTWETQYF

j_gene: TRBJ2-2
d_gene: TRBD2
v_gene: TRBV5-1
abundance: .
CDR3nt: TGCGCCAGCAGCTTGGCCGGGGGGAGGACCGGGGAGCTGTTTTTT
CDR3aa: CASSLAGGRTGELFF

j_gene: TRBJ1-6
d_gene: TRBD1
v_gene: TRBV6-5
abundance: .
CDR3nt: TGTGCCAGCAGTTACGGGACAGAACTTTCACCCCTCCACTTT
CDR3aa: CASSYGTELSPLHF

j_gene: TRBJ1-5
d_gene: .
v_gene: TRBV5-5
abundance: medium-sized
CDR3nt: TGTGCCAGCAGCGGCGGATACCCACTCAATCAGCCCCAGCATTTT
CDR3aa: CASSGGYPLNQPQHF

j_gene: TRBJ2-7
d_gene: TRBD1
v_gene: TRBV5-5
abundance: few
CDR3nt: TGTGCCAGCAGTCCTCGACCCGACAGGGCAGGAATCTACGAGCAGTACTTC
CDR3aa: CASSPRPDRAGIYEQYF

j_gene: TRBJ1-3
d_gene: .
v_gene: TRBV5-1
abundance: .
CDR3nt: TGCGCCAGCAGCTTTGGTGAGAATCGCTCTGGAAACACCATATATTTT
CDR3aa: CASSFGENRSGNTIYF

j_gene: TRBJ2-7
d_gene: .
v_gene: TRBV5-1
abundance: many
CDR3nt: TGCGCCAGCAGCTCAACAGGGTGGGTGAGCGAGCAGTACTTC
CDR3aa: CASSSTGWVSEQYF

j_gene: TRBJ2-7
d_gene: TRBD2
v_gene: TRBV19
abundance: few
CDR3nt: TGTGCCAGTAGACCGAGGACTAGCGGGGTCTACGAGCAGTACTTC
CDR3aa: CASRPRTSGVYEQYF

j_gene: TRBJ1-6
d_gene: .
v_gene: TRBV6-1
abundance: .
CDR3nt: TGTGCCAGCAGTGAAGCGCTTCTGGGGTTCCAGGGACTTAGTTCACCCCTCCACTTT
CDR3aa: CASSEALLGFQGLSSPLHF